This T cell receptor beta chain was recovered during a study of CD8 T cells in Susac syndrome. Germline loops: CDR1 SGDLS, CDR2 YYNGEE. V gave up 0 bases and J gave up 4 bases, with 11 bases separating them. The CDR3 is 15 residues long. Blood CD8+ and CD4+ T cells underwent high-throughput TCR beta sequencing. General observations from the study: The study conceded that relatively few individuals underwent its TCR sequencing and HLA analysis.

Comment on this clonotype: Its target is not known.

After extraction with the RNeasy kit, roughly 0.45 to 1 ug of the RNA was reverse transcribed using random hexamers. TCR beta CDR3 was amplified by immunoSEQ multiplex PCR. This amplification extended across 54 Vbeta and 13 Jbeta segments. TCRdb independently ran MiXCR on the immunoSEQ multiplex PCR reads; one entry per CDR3 protein. Of hundreds of thousands of distinct CDR3 sequences in the sample, about 95% were seen once. Sequenced: CD4+ T cells from PBMCs. The chain carries TRBV9 and TRBJ2-1, with D possibly matching TRBD1 (6 bases). The clonotype was recovered from a human donor with multiple sclerosis. The CDR3 loop reads CASSVAGAAYNEQFF. CDR3 nucleotides: TGTGCCAGCAGCGTAGCAGGGGCTGCTTACAATGAGCAGTTCTTC. The complete variable domain, with remaining parts taken from reference TRBV9 and TRBJ2-1, reads DSGVTQTPKHLITATGQRVTLRCSPRSGDLSVYWYQQSLDQGLQFLIQYYNGEERAKGNILERFSAQQFPDLHSELNLSSLELGDSALYFCASSVAGAAYNEQFFGPGTRLTVL.